The next 11 T cell receptor beta chains were all read from a single sample in a study of OX40 agonist ivuxolimab in advanced cancers. Measured with immunoSEQ multiplex PCR; TCRdb has only the in-frame clones, and not every one. The sample yields under 45,000 clones, 75% to 85% seen once. The specimen comprised CD4+ or CD8+ T cells sorted from blood, sampled in a trial of the OX40 agonist ivuxolimab. These receptors were taken from an adult with an advanced solid tumor such as melanoma, head and neck, liver or kidney cancer.

This sequence joins TRBV6-5 and TRBJ2-3; a possible D gene is TRBD1 (5 bases). Per germline, CDR1 MNHEY and CDR2 SVGAGI. V was pared by 6 bases and J by 7 bases, with 14 bases between. The length of the CDR3 is 13 residues. The CDR3: CASSRLDSNTQYF. The DNA of the CDR3 is TGTGCCAGCAGCCGACTCGACAGTAATACGCAGTATTTT.

The rearrangement uses TRBV7-8 and TRBJ2-3; perhaps TRBD2 as D (5 bases). Germline V lookup: CDR1 SGHVS, CDR2 FQNEAQ. CDR3 length: 16 amino acids. Between the trimmed V and J ends, which lost 4 bases and 4 bases, there was a span of 18 bases. CDR3 sequence (DNA): TGTGCCAGCAGCTCTGGCGGGTCCCCGAGGGCAGATACGCAGTATTTT. It yields the protein CASSSGGSPRADTQYF.

The chain employs TRBV21-1 and TRBJ2-5. TRBV21-1 is a documented pseudogene. The CDR3 length is 11 residues. The CDR3 is CASSLGETQYF. The CDR3 nucleotides read TGTGCCAGCAGTCTGGGGGAGACCCAGTACTTC.

The chain combines TRBV19 with TRBJ2-1, with TRBD2 as a possible D gene (6 bases). V lost 4 bases and J lost 7, with 14 bases in between. The CDR3 extends over 14 amino acids. Germline CDR1 LNHDA, CDR2 SQIVND (reference sequence). The CDR3 protein is CASSSGERRNEQFF. The CDR3 bases are TGTGCCAGTAGTAGCGGGGAGAGAAGGAATGAGCAGTTCTTC.

The chain is built from TRBV5-6 and TRBJ2-1; tentatively, D is TRBD1 (6 bases). Germline V gene lookup returns CDR1 SGHDT and CDR2 YYEEEE. The CDR3 has 14 residues. Trimming cost V 1 base and J 12 bases, with 17 bases left between them. The CDR3 nucleotides are TGTGCCAGCAGCTTGAGGACAGCCTGGAACTGGCAGTTCTTC. The encoded protein is CASSLRTAWNWQFF.

V is TRBV10-2 and J is TRBJ1-1, with 8 nucleotides matching TRBD1. Germline CDR1 reads WSHSY; CDR2 reads SAAADI. The CDR3 has 14 amino acids. With V trimmed by 7 bases and J by 3 bases, 7 bases remained unmatched. The CDR3 loop is CASNQGAGDTEAFF. DNA for the CDR3: TGCGCCAGCAACCAGGGGGCGGGAGACACTGAAGCTTTCTTT.

This clone appeared a few times. The chain joins TRBV27 to TRBJ2-5; D not resolved. The J call is in doubt because the DNA end fits TRBJ2-7 better. There are 13 residues in the CDR3. Germline V gene lookup returns CDR1 MNHEY and CDR2 SMNVEV (reference sequence). The CDR3 here is CASSYSGPHEQYF. CDR3 DNA sequence: TGTGCCAGCAGTTATTCGGGCCCCCACGAGCAGTACTTC.

This clone has more than one count but fewer than ten. The V and J genes are TRBV7-2 and TRBJ2-1; the D is unclear. This CDR3 spans 16 amino acids. V lost 0 bases and J 0 bases, leaving 9 bases between the germline ends. Germline CDR1 is SGHTA and CDR2 is FQGNSA. The CDR3 here is CASSLAVVSSYNEQFF. In DNA form, the CDR3 reads TGTGCCAGCAGCTTAGCGGTTGTCAGCTCCTACAATGAGCAGTTCTTC.

The rearrangement joins TRBV18 to TRBJ2-1, with 10 positions matching TRBD2. The germline V gene encodes CDR1 KGHSH and CDR2 LQKENI. V was pared by 0 bases and J by 3 bases, with 8 bases of the junction left unmatched. The CDR3 sequence is 18 residues long. This CDR3 reads CASSPPGAGGIYYNEQFF. Here the CDR3 DNA reads TGTGCCAGCTCACCACCGGGAGCGGGAGGGATATACTACAATGAGCAGTTCTTC.

DNA of the CDR3: TGCGCCAGCAGCTCGACTAGCGCCGATGAGCAGTTCTTC. Its protein is CASSSTSADEQFF. V gene TRBV5-1 combines with J gene TRBJ2-1; 8 bases align to TRBD2. The CDR3 has 13 residues. V was pared by 3 bases and J by 8 bases, with 4 bases of the junction left unmatched. Germline-derived CDR1 and CDR2 are SGHRS and YFSETQ.

The table lists this clone with a count of one. This chain links TRBV6-6 with TRBJ2-1, with D tentatively TRBD1 (5 bases). CDR3 length: 14 amino acids. V dropped 2 bases and J dropped 6 bases, with 11 bases sitting between them. Looked up from germline, CDR1 is MNHNY and CDR2 is SVGAGI (reference sequence). The CDR3 DNA follows: TGTGCCAGCAGTTACGAGTCAAGGGGCAATGAGCAGTTCTTC. Amino acid sequence: CASSYESRGNEQFF.